Shown below are 10 T cell receptor beta chains from a single sample sequenced in a study of cytomegalovirus exposure and HLA in healthy donors. Primers for the PCR totalled 60 Vbeta and 13 Jbeta. This table comes from immunoSEQ multiplex PCR, and its TCRdb copy is limited to in-frame clones, with some not included. Of under 200,000 clones detected, about 81% appear once; the ten largest clones hold 1.5% to 2%. Input material: PBMCs. Every receptor here comes from a woman between 18 and 30 years old in good health and CMV-seronegative.

V is TRBV5-1 and J is TRBJ2-7, with D perhaps matching TRBD1 (6 bases). The CDR3 totals 14 residues. Per the germline V gene, CDR1 is SGHRS and CDR2 is YFSETQ. V lost 0 bases and J lost 3, with 10 bases in between. The CDR3 bases are TGCGCCAGCAGCTTGGTGCAGGGGCACTACGAGCAGTACTTC. The encoded protein is CASSLVQGHYEQYF. Together with reference TRBV5-1 and TRBJ2-7, the CDR3 gives the full variable domain: KAGVTQTPRYLIKTRGQQVTLSCSPISGHRSVSWYQQTPGQGLQFLFEYFSETQRNKGNFPGRFSGRQFSNSRSEMNVSTLELGDSALYLCASSLVQGHYEQYFGPGTRLTVT.

The J gene is TRBJ2-2, the V gene TRBV9; D might be TRBD1 (5 bases). Germline assignment: CDR1 SGDLS and CDR2 YYNGEE. The CDR3 runs 14 residues. V shed 3 bases and J shed 5 bases, with 11 bases lying between them. CDR3 region: CASSATVLTGELFF. Here the CDR3 DNA reads TGTGCCAGCAGCGCGACAGTTCTGACCGGGGAGCTGTTTTTT.

The V and J genes are TRBV15 and TRBJ1-4; D is possibly TRBD1 (6 bases). Trimming pared 1 base from V and 3 bases from J, leaving 9 bases between. CDR1 and CDR2 (germline): LNHNV, YYDKDF (reference sequence). The length of the CDR3 is 15 residues. Written as DNA, the CDR3 is TGTGCCACCAGCAGAGGCGGACAGTCTAATGAAAAACTGTTTTTT. Residues: CATSRGGQSNEKLFF. Complete variable domain (other parts from reference TRBV15 and TRBJ1-4): DAMVIQNPRYQVTQFGKPVTLSCSQTLNHNVMYWYQQKSSQAPKLLFHYYDKDFNNEADTPDNFQSRRPNTSFCFLDIRSPGLGDTAMYLCATSRGGQSNEKLFFGSGTQLSVL.

The rearrangement joins TRBV30 to TRBJ1-2; D remains ambiguous. Trimming cost V 5 bases and J 7 bases, with 14 bases left between them. The CDR3 consists of 12 residues. Germline V gene lookup returns CDR1 GTSNPN and CDR2 SVGIG (reference sequence). The CDR3 DNA reads as TGTGCCTGGGGTGGAGGGTACTCTGGCTACACCTTC. It yields the protein CAWGGGYSGYTF.

The J gene is TRBJ2-1, the V gene TRBV29-1, with TRBD1 matching 8 bases. Germline V lookup: CDR1 SQVTM, CDR2 ANQGSEA. CDR3 size: 14 residues. After removal of 4 bases from V and 9 bases from J, the junction contained 11 bases not matched to a gene. The CDR3 sequence: CSVVKEQGVGEQFF. CDR3 nucleotides: TGCAGCGTTGTAAAAGAACAGGGGGTCGGTGAGCAGTTCTTC.

The CDR3 DNA follows: TGCGCCAGCAGCCATAGCGGGTCCGGGGAGCTGTTTTTT. It is translated as CASSHSGSGELFF. The rearrangement links TRBV4-1 to TRBJ2-2; 7 bases are a match to TRBD2. The CDR3 covers 13 residues. Germline V lookup: CDR1 MGHRA, CDR2 YSYEKL. The V segment lost 3 bases and the J segment 6 bases; nucleotides outside the gene matches: 1.

The chain carries TRBV7-9 and TRBJ1-5, with TRBD1 matching over 7 bases. The CDR3 is made up of 17 amino acids. Looked up from germline, CDR1 is SEHNR and CDR2 is FQNEAQ (reference sequence). V was clipped by 5 bases and J by 4 bases; unmatched bases: 14. The CDR3 nucleotides read TGTGCCAGCAGCACGTCCCCGGGTGGGGACAGTAATCAGCCCCAGCATTTT. It yields the protein CASSTSPGGDSNQPQHF.

The V call is TRBV9, the J call TRBJ2-7, with TRBD2 as a possible D gene (5 bases). Germline CDR1 reads SGDLS; CDR2 reads YYNGEE. CDR3 size: 15 residues. Trimming cost V 4 bases and J 0 bases, with 14 bases left between them. The chain's CDR3 is CASSSSDWNSYEQYF. The CDR3 nucleotides read TGTGCCAGCAGCTCCTCGGACTGGAACTCCTACGAGCAGTACTTC.

The chain joins TRBV29-1 to TRBJ2-3, with a possible D match to TRBD2 (6 bases). CDR3 length: 12 amino acids. Per the germline V gene, CDR1 is SQVTM and CDR2 is ANQGSEA. The ends were cut back, 6 bases at V and 0 bases at J, with 7 bases in the middle. This CDR3 reads CSVGTSTDTQYF. As DNA, the CDR3 is TGCAGCGTAGGGACTAGCACAGATACGCAGTATTTT.

This clone appeared once. The chain couples TRBV5-1 to TRBJ2-3; D not certain. The CDR3 spans 12 residues. Trimming shortened V by 5 bases and J by 3 bases, and 7 bases separated the two germline ends. Germline V gene sequence: CDR1 SGHRS, CDR2 YFSETQ. The CDR3 region has the DNA TGCGCCAGCAGTGAACAAACAGATACGCAGTATTTT. Its protein is CASSEQTDTQYF.